This T cell receptor (beta chain) was sequenced for a study of blood T cell repertoires in COVID-19 (dated by TCRdb to 2020 to 2021). Regarding the study in general: The collaborator samples originated in the United States, Italy and Spain and spanned the acute and convalescent phases of COVID-19. A de-identified subject ID, COVID-19 status, age in years and sex were almost always included in the sample metadata. The material from the prospective study consisted of cDNA or gDNA derived from T cells, B-cell-depleted T cells, or PBMCs. The samples were drawn from two sources: the first 160 participants of the ongoing ImmuneRACE study, and fewer than 1,500 subjects contributed by 6 global collaborators. The repertoires were released in a freely available public database meant as a resource for research on the immune response to SARS-CoV-2. Where HLA class I and class II types were available, the types were taken from metadata supplied by the sample provider, not from assay-based typing. Subjects who had been exposed to COVID-19, were actively infected with it, or had recovered from it provided the deeply sampled blood TCRbeta repertoires that made up the dataset.

Results the study describes overall, beyond this receptor: Clinical and demographic metadata were provided uncurated, with the amount varying by source and participant.

Worth noting for this clone: Its binding antigen is unknown. Nothing much larger sits one base from this clone, and base qualities are not available.

Collaborating institutions collected whole blood in K2EDTA tubes following their own protocols. For TCRbeta analysis, collaborator samples were shipped as frozen whole blood, as isolated PBMCs, or as DNA extracted from either sample type. The immunoSEQ Assay, a bias-controlled multiplex PCR, was used to amplify TCRbeta CDR3 regions from genomic DNA. In the original analysis: Nucleated cell counts per sample were estimated from amplification of reference gene primers within the assay. Sequence reads were collapsed and filtered to measure the absolute abundance of every unique TCRbeta CDR3 rearrangement. For each sample, productive Simpson clonality was calculated as the square root of Simpson's diversity index over productive rearrangements. Drawn from immuneACCESS, this table holds only the in-frame rearrangements with V and J called that TCRdb kept. Clones are partly lost; checked studies trace under half to an unresolved V gene and leave the rest unexplained. The V and J calls and clone size were taken over from that table, and D and trimming were inferred from the DNA. The sample yields 40,000 to 55,000 clones; about 89% were counted once. Of the sample, 25% to 35% is held by the ten largest clones.

In the germline V gene, CDR1 corresponds to SGHRS and CDR2 to YFSETQ. V is trimmed back by 4 bases and J by 5 bases, and the junction contains 8 bases that no gene match accounts for. From its cysteine to its phenylalanine, the CDR3 spans 16 amino acids. CDR3 DNA only is kept here, 48 bases in frame from base 1. The clonotype was recovered from a human donor in a cohort sampled during active COVID-19. The rearrangement combines TRBV5-1 with TRBJ2-5; TRBD2 matches 13 bases in the middle. The sample was peripheral blood. The DNA sequence follows: TGCGCCAGCAGCCCCGGACTAGCGGGAGTAGGGGAGACCCAGTACTTC. Its protein is CASSPGLAGVGETQYF.